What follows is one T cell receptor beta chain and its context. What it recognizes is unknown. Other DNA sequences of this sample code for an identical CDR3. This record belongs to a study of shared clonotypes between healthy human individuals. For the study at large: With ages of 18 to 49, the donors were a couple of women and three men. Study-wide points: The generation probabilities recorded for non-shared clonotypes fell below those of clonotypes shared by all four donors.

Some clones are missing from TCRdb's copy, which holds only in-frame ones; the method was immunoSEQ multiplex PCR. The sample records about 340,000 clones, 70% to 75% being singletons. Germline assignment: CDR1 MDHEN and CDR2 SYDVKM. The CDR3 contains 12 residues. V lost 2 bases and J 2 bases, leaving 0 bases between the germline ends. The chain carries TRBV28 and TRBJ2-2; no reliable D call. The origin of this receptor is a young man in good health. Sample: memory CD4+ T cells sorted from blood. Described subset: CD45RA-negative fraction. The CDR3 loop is CASSLNTGELFF. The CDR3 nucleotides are TGTGCCAGCAGTTTAAACACCGGGGAGCTGTTTTTT.